This T cell receptor beta chain was captured by sequencing in a study of blood T cell repertoires in COVID-19. The overall study: The origin of the acute and convalescent COVID-19 samples was the United States, Italy and Spain.

Original methodology: Nucleated cell number was recorded as an estimate derived from reference gene primer amplification. Profiling relied on immunoSEQ multiplex PCR, and the TCRdb table lists in-frame clones only, not all of them. V, J and clone size reflect that table, while D and trimming were determined from the DNA. The sample holds 45,000 to 60,000 clones, 65% to 85% seen once. Sequences were obtained from peripheral blood. The origin of this receptor is a man older than 75 with COVID-19, enrolled during active disease.

The CDR3 sequence is CASSRENIGGETQYF. The CDR3 DNA reads TGTGCCAGCAGCCGTGAGAATATTGGCGGGGAGACCCAGTACTTC. The chain joins TRBV7-2 to TRBJ2-5; D might be TRBD2 (5 bases). The CDR3 extends over 15 amino acids. Germline CDR1 and CDR2: SGHTA and FQGNSA. V was shortened by 5 bases and J by 5 bases, with 18 bases between the two germline ends.